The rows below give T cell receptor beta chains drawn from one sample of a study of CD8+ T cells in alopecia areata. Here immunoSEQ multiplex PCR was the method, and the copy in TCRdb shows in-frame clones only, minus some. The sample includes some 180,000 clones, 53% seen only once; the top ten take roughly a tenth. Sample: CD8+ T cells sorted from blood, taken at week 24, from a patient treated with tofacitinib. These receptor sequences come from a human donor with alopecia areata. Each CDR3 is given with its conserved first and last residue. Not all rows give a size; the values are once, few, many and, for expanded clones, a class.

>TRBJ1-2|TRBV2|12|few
CASNGQAPGYTF
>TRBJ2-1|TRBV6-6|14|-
CAKRDTWTDNEQFF
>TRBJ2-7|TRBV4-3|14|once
CASSQDRGLYEQYF
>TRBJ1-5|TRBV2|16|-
CASSQVEGARNQPQHF
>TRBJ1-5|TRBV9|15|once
CASSVAGGAGQPQHF
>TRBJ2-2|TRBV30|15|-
CAWSWDVTKIGELFF
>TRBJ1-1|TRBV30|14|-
CAWSVTGMNTEAFF
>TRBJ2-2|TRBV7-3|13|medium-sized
CASSLIGTGELFF
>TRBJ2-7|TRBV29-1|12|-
CSGVGQTYEQYF
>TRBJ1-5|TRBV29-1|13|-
CSRTDSSNQPQHF
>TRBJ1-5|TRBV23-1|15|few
CASSQLCPFNQPQHF
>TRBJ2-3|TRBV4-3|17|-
CASSHDDRDRARDTQYF
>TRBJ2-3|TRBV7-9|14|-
CASSLVGGQDTQYF
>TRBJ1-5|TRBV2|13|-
CASQREGGQPQHF
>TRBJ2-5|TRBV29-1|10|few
CSVDGETQYF
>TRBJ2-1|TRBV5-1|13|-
CASSLEGHNEQFF
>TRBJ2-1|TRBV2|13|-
CAEGGPGANEQFF
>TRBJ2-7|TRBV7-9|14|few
CASSLDGSSYEQYF
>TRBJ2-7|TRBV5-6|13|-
CASSLLRGYEQYF
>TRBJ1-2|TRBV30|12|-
CAWDGLNYGYTF
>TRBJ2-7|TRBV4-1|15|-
CASSQDPGGTYEQYF
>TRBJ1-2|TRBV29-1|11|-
CSVRDSYGYTF
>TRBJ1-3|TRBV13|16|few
CASSFPREHSGNTIYF
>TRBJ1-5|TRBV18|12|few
CASSGTSEPQHF
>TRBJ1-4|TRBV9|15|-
CASSEKGGFNEKLFF
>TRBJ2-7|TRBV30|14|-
CAGGHVGGSYEQYF
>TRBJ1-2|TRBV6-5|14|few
CASSTLGGDYGYTF
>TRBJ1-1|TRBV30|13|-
CAWTRSMNTEAFF
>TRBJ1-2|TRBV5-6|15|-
CASSSGTGVNYGYTF
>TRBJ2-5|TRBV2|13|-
CASMPGQGETQYF
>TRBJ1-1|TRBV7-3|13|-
CASSPTGNTEAFF
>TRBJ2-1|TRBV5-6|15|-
CASSLEGVSYNEQFF
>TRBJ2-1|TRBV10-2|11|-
CASREGTPQFF
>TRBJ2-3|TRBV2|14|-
CASSVGTREDTQYF
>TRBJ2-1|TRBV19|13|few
CASSLKWGSEQFF
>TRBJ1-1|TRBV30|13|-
CAWSKEQTTEAFF
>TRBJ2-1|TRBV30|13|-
CAWTDDYYNEQFF
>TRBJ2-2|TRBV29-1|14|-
CSVEANTNTGELFF
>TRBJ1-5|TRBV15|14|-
CATGSPASNQPQHF
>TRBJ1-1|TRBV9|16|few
CASSPQGQGLYTEAFF
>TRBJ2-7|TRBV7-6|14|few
CASSPLAGSYEQYF
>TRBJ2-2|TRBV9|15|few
CASSVETGVAGELFF
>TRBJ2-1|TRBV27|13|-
CASSLSRGLEQFF
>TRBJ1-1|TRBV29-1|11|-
CSVRRNTEAFF
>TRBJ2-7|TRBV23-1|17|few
CASSRSLRDGSSYEQYF
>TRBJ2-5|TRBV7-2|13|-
CASSPGTIVDQYF
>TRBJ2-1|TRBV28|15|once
CASSFPGTSVGEQFF
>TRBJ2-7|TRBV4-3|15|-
CASSQGTSGGYEQYF
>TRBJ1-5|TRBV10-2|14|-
CASSEQRGAQPQHF
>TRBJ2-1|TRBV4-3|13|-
CASSQDRLDEQFF
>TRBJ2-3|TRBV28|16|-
CASSQTSGPSTDTQYF
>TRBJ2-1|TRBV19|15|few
CASRMTSGGYNEQFF
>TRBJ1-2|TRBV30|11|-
CAWRDSYGYTF
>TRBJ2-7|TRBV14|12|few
CASSQDPAEQYF
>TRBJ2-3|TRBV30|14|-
CAWIRGSSTDTQYF